These T cell receptor beta chains were read from a single sample in a study of blood T cell repertoires in COVID-19. Repertoires were generated with immunoSEQ multiplex PCR, while TCRdb's copy carries only in-frame clones and drops some. The sample shows over 300,000 clones, roughly 88% of them seen only once. Source material: PBMCs or T cells enriched from blood (not recorded which). The source is a man younger than 40 who had recovered from COVID-19. Each CDR3 is given with its conserved first and last residue. The order of the fields is V gene, D gene, CDR3 length, clone size, J gene, CDR3 DNA, CDR3 protein. D genes are given only for firm matches. Clone size is stated in some rows and not others, as once, few, many or a class when expanded.

>TRBV30|TRBD1|15|medium-sized|TRBJ2-2
TGTGCCTGGAGTCTACCCGACAGGGCAGCCGGGGAGCTGTTTTTT
CAWSLPDRAAGELFF
>TRBV7-9|TRBD2|16|NA|TRBJ2-5
TGTGCCAGCAGCTTCGCGGGGGGGCCCGGGCAGGAGACCCAGTACTTC
CASSFAGGPGQETQYF
>TRBV6-5|TRBD2|15|NA|TRBJ2-2
TGTGCCAGCAGTAGGAGCGGGGCGGGCACCGGGGAGCTGTTTTTT
CASSRSGAGTGELFF
>TRBV7-2|NA|12|NA|TRBJ1-1
TGTGCCAGCAGCGTAATGGTACAGGAAGCTTTCTTT
CASSVMVQEAFF
>TRBV6-5|NA|14|NA|TRBJ2-1
TGTGCCAGCAGTTTAGGGCTAGCGCTCGATGAGCAGTTCTTC
CASSLGLALDEQFF
>TRBV6-5|NA|14|once|TRBJ1-4
TGTGCCAGCAGTTTCGGGAGGGTTAGAGAAAAACTGTTTTTT
CASSFGRVREKLFF
>TRBV30|NA|15|NA|TRBJ2-7
TGTGCCTGGAGTGTACGGGACTGGGATCACTACGAGCAGTACTTC
CAWSVRDWDHYEQYF
>TRBV19|NA|15|NA|TRBJ2-2
TGTGCCAGTAGTCTTAAGACAGAGAACACCGGGGAGCTGTTTTTT
CASSLKTENTGELFF
>TRBV5-1|NA|13|NA|TRBJ2-1
TGCGCCAGCAGCCCACAGGGTGCTAGTGAGCAGTTCTTC
CASSPQGASEQFF
>TRBV24-1|TRBD1|12|NA|TRBJ2-5
TGTGCCACCAGTGATCCCCGGGACAGAAAATACTTC
CATSDPRDRKYF
>TRBV7-9|TRBD2|15|NA|TRBJ2-7
TGTGCCAGCAGCCAAAGCGGGGGGCTCTCCTACGAGCAGTACTTC
CASSQSGGLSYEQYF
>TRBV5-1|TRBD1|15|NA|TRBJ2-3
TGCGCCAGCAGCGTGGGACAGGGGAGAGCAGATACGCAGTATTTT
CASSVGQGRADTQYF
>TRBV14|TRBD1|15|NA|TRBJ2-2
TGTGCCAGCAGCTACAGGGGGCGCGGGACCGGGGAGCTGTTTTTT
CASSYRGRGTGELFF
>TRBV5-1|NA|17|NA|TRBJ1-4
TGCGCCAGCAGCTTCGAGAAGAGGGGGTTGGCTAATGAAAAACTGTTTTTT
CASSFEKRGLANEKLFF
>TRBV3-1/TRBV3-2|NA|15|NA|TRBJ1-1
TGTGCCAGCAGCCCATCCGGGACATTCAACACTGAAGCTTTCTTT
CASSPSGTFNTEAFF
>TRBV29-1|NA|14|NA|TRBJ1-1
TGCAGCGTTGAAGTAAGACATTTGAACACTGAAGCTTTCTTT
CSVEVRHLNTEAFF
>TRBV19|NA|15|NA|TRBJ1-5
TGTGCCAGTAGTATCGACGGAGCCAGAGATCAGCCCCAGCATTTT
CASSIDGARDQPQHF
>TRBV6-5|NA|16|NA|TRBJ2-7
TGTGCCAGCAGTTACAAAATCGGGTTCAGAGCCTACGAGCAGTACTTC
CASSYKIGFRAYEQYF
>TRBV7-3|TRBD2|14|NA|TRBJ2-5
TGTGCCAGCAGCTTAAGCGGGGGGCAAGAGACCCAGTACTTC
CASSLSGGQETQYF
>TRBV11-2|NA|14|NA|TRBJ1-1
TGTGCCAGCAGCCCCGTGCGGGGCTACACTGAAGCTTTCTTT
CASSPVRGYTEAFF
>TRBV25-1|NA|18|NA|TRBJ1-2
TGTGCCAGCAGTGAATACCCCATCCGACAGGCTTTTAACTATGGCTACACCTTC
CASSEYPIRQAFNYGYTF
>TRBV19|TRBD1|15|NA|TRBJ1-1
TGTGCCAGTAGTCCTGACAGGGGAGGTGCCACTGAAGCTTTCTTT
CASSPDRGGATEAFF
>TRBV12-3/TRBV12-4|NA|12|NA|TRBJ2-3
TGTGCCAGCAGCCCGGAGTCAGATACGCAGTATTTT
CASSPESDTQYF
>TRBV12-3/TRBV12-4|NA|12|NA|TRBJ1-6
TGTGCCAGCAGCGCCGGGGGTTCACCCCTCCACTTT
CASSAGGSPLHF
>TRBV30|NA|12|NA|TRBJ2-1
TGTGCCTGGAGTGTACGGGGGAATGAGCAGTTCTTC
CAWSVRGNEQFF
>TRBV29-1|TRBD1|15|NA|TRBJ1-4
TGCAGCGCCGGGGACAGGAGCCGCGGTAATGAAAAACTGTTTTTT
CSAGDRSRGNEKLFF
>TRBV4-2|NA|14|NA|TRBJ1-2
TGTGCCAGCAGCCAGGACACAGGGAACTATGGCTACACCTTC
CASSQDTGNYGYTF
>TRBV4-2|NA|17|NA|TRBJ2-3
TGTGCCAGCAGCCATGGGGGGGGCGAGGGGTTGTCAGATACGCAGTATTTT
CASSHGGGEGLSDTQYF
>TRBV7-8|NA|19|NA|TRBJ1-6
TGTGCCAGCAGCTCAGGGGAGGGCAGGTTCCTCTCCTATAATTCACCCCTCCACTTT
CASSSGEGRFLSYNSPLHF
>TRBV2|NA|12|NA|TRBJ1-1
TGTGCCAGCAGTCCAGAAAACACTGAAGCTTTCTTT
CASSPENTEAFF
>TRBV18|NA|16|NA|TRBJ2-5
TGTGCCAGCTCACCTCTATCAGGCAGGGGCCAAGAGACCCAGTACTTC
CASSPLSGRGQETQYF
>TRBV6-5|TRBD1|13|NA|TRBJ1-2
TGTGCCAGCAATATAGGGACAGGGGGAAAGCACACCTTC
CASNIGTGGKHTF
>TRBV29-1|TRBD1|12|NA|TRBJ2-7
TGCAGCGTGCGGACAGGGGCCAACGAGCAGTACTTC
CSVRTGANEQYF
>TRBV7-2|TRBD1|15|NA|TRBJ1-4
TGTGCCAGCAGCTTTGGTGGGACAGAGAATGAAAAACTGTTTTTT
CASSFGGTENEKLFF
>TRBV9|NA|15|NA|TRBJ1-4
TGTGCCAGCAGCGTAGGCGGGATGGGATACGAAAAACTGTTTTTT
CASSVGGMGYEKLFF
>TRBV10-3|NA|12|NA|TRBJ1-3
TGTGCCATCAGATCACAGGGAAACACCATATATTTT
CAIRSQGNTIYF
>TRBV5-1|NA|16|NA|TRBJ2-5
TGCGCCAGCAGCTTGGATCCTAGCGAGTACCAAGAGACCCAGTACTTC
CASSLDPSEYQETQYF
>TRBV7-3|TRBD1|15|NA|TRBJ1-1
TGTGCCAGCAGCCCAGGGGGGACAGGGCCCACTGAAGCTTTCTTT
CASSPGGTGPTEAFF
>TRBV6-5|TRBD1|15|NA|TRBJ1-3
TGTGCCAGCAGTACGAGGACAGGGGCCGGAAACACCATATATTTT
CASSTRTGAGNTIYF
>TRBV18|TRBD2|14|NA|TRBJ2-7
TGTGCCAGCTCACCTCTAGCGGGGGGTTTCGAGCAGTACTTC
CASSPLAGGFEQYF
>TRBV5-1|TRBD1|15|NA|TRBJ1-1
TGCGCCAGCAGCTTACCTGCGACAGGGTTTAGTGAAGCTTTCTTT
CASSLPATGFSEAFF
>TRBV6-5|NA|14|NA|TRBJ2-7
TGTGCCAGCAGCCTGAGGGCGGATACCTACGAGCAGTACTTC
CASSLRADTYEQYF
>TRBV6-5|TRBD1|15|NA|TRBJ2-5
TGTGCCAGCAGTTCCCATGACAGGGGGCCAGGGACCCAGTACTTC
CASSSHDRGPGTQYF
>TRBV2|NA|16|NA|TRBJ1-3
TGTGCCAGCACATCCTCCAGGGCTTCCTCTGGAAACACCATATATTTT
CASTSSRASSGNTIYF